The rows below give T cell receptor beta chains drawn from one sample of a study of blood T cell repertoires in COVID-19. The table came from immunoSEQ multiplex PCR; TCRdb's copy has only in-frame clones and leaves some out. The table lists fewer than 200,000 clones, over 80% of them singletons, with approximately 8.7% in the top ten. The specimen sequenced was peripheral blood. These receptor sequences come from a woman between 65 and 79 years old with acute or convalescent COVID-19. The conserved cysteine and the conserved F or W are not part of the CDR3 here. The size of a clone is reported for some rows only, either as once, few or many, or as a class for expanded clones.

CDR3 length,V gene,clone size,J gene,CDR3 protein
12,TRBV9,-,TRBJ1-1,ASSLGTSITEAF
12,TRBV2,-,TRBJ1-1,ASSQQVIGTEAF
11,TRBV12-3/TRBV12-4,-,TRBJ2-1,ATETVVGSEQF
15,TRBV5-4,once,TRBJ2-3,ASSRAGGQRRTDTQY
12,TRBV19,-,TRBJ2-7,ASSIGLRNYEQY
13,TRBV29-1,-,TRBJ2-2,SVIAGWGYTGELF
13,TRBV11-2,-,TRBJ2-7,ASSFSSGKNYEQY
13,TRBV7-2,-,TRBJ2-7,ASSTRTGSGYEQY
13,TRBV3-1/TRBV3-2,-,TRBJ2-7,ASSLWSGSPPEQY
14,TRBV6-6,once,TRBJ1-6,ASSSRGLLGYSPLH
13,TRBV7-9,once,TRBJ1-1,ASSDLGVANTEAF
14,TRBV6-6,-,TRBJ1-6,ASRDPRQTYNSPLH
11,TRBV6-5,-,TRBJ2-7,ASGNRINYEQY
10,TRBV28,-,TRBJ1-2,AAGKAIYGYT
12,TRBV29-1,once,TRBJ1-5,SVSGGAGEQPQH
12,TRBV29-1,-,TRBJ2-2,SALGQVNTGELF
12,TRBV7-3,-,TRBJ2-5,ASSPGTSVETQY
15,TRBV7-2,-,TRBJ2-2,ASSLTSGGVNTGELF
11,TRBV6-4,-,TRBJ1-1,ASSVEVDTEAF
13,TRBV19,-,TRBJ1-2,ATNRGGGSSPGYT
12,TRBV28,-,TRBJ1-6,ASCRGGGLSPLH
12,TRBV18,-,TRBJ1-2,ASSPGGGVDGYT
13,TRBV5-4,-,TRBJ1-4,ASSPGTGVAEKLF
13,TRBV5-6,-,TRBJ2-3,ASTPTGTSTDTQY
13,TRBV6-5,-,TRBJ2-5,ASSYHRDTQETQY
15,TRBV5-1,-,TRBJ2-3,ASSWPALRGPRDTQY
13,TRBV5-4,-,TRBJ1-3,ASSPGGGAGNTIY
10,TRBV18,-,TRBJ2-7,ASSPDGGEQY
11,TRBV5-1,few,TRBJ2-5,ASGREYQETQY
14,TRBV4-2,-,TRBJ2-7,ASSQDINGQSYEQY
12,TRBV11-1,-,TRBJ1-1,ASSSGQANTEAF
12,TRBV4-3,-,TRBJ2-5,ASSKGLAKETQY
12,TRBV18,-,TRBJ2-2,ASSSQANTGELF
11,TRBV5-1,-,TRBJ2-5,ASTGGAGETQY
13,TRBV28,-,TRBJ2-7,ASRTGLAGVREQY
13,TRBV10-3,-,TRBJ1-1,AVRMGAPENTEAF
11,TRBV18,-,TRBJ1-1,ASSLDRETEAF
11,TRBV7-9,once,TRBJ1-6,ASSTTGESPLH
13,TRBV5-1,-,TRBJ2-5,ASSISDSYGETQY
15,TRBV15,-,TRBJ2-1,ATSRDGTAGGYNEQF